These T cell receptor beta chains were read from a single sample in a study of fetal regulatory T cell absence and autoimmunity. Sequencing was performed with immunoSEQ multiplex PCR; in TCRdb, only in-frame clones are kept and a portion is missing. The table lists about 95,000 clones, approximately 79% of them singletons. Sequencing was performed on pancreas tissue. These receptors were obtained from a male donor with IPEX syndrome. CDR3s include the opening cysteine and the closing phenylalanine or tryptophan. The D gene is left open where the match is weak. Clone sizes are given selectively: once, few, many, or a class where the clone is expanded.

J gene | D gene | V gene | clone size | CDR3 protein | CDR3 DNA
TRBJ2-3 | - | TRBV7-2 | - | CASSLYGTWTRKGADTQYF | TGTGCCAGCAGCTTATATGGGACTTGGACTCGTAAGGGGGCGGATACGCAGTATTTT
TRBJ2-5 | - | TRBV6-1 | - | CASRDRFVETQYF | TGTGCCAGCAGGGACCGCTTCGTGGAGACCCAGTACTTC
TRBJ1-1 | - | TRBV5-1 | - | CASSSLPGVIYRDTEAFF | TGCGCCAGCAGCTCCCTACCGGGGGTTATTTATAGGGACACTGAAGCTTTCTTT
TRBJ2-7 | - | TRBV6-5 | - | CASSGPYAGEQYF | TGTGCCAGCAGTGGCCCCTATGCAGGCGAGCAGTACTTC
TRBJ2-1 | TRBD1 | TRBV9 | - | CASSYRGLSYNEQFF | TGTGCCAGCAGCTACAGGGGCCTCTCCTACAATGAGCAGTTCTTC
TRBJ2-7 | TRBD2 | TRBV29-1 | - | CSVAVSGGRYEQYF | TGCAGCGTTGCCGTATCGGGCGGGAGGTACGAGCAGTACTTC
TRBJ1-1 | - | TRBV9 | - | CASSVGREGRFSEAFF | TGTGCCAGCAGCGTAGGTCGGGAGGGGAGATTCTCTGAAGCTTTCTTT
TRBJ2-5 | - | TRBV27 | - | CASSLTGAQETQYF | TGTGCCAGCAGTTTGACCGGGGCGCAAGAGACCCAGTACTTC
TRBJ1-5 | TRBD1 | TRBV5-4 | few | CASSRQGGNQPQHF | TGTGCCAGCAGCCGACAGGGCGGCAATCAGCCCCAGCATTTT
TRBJ2-1 | - | TRBV2 | - | CASPGPNNEQFF | TGTGCCAGCCCGGGGCCGAACAATGAGCAGTTCTTC
TRBJ2-2 | - | TRBV19 | once | CASVSQGEGTGELFF | TGTGCCAGTGTCTCGCAGGGTGAGGGCACCGGGGAGCTGTTTTTT
TRBJ1-1 | - | TRBV6-1 | - | CASSEGGGEAFF | TGTGCCAGCAGTGAAGGGGGAGGGGAAGCTTTCTTT
TRBJ1-1 | - | TRBV7-2 | - | CASSFAGRNTEAFF | TGTGCCAGCAGCTTCGCAGGAAGAAACACTGAAGCTTTCTTT
TRBJ2-2 | TRBD1 | TRBV10-3 | - | CAISDPRQGAWTGELFF | TGTGCCATCAGTGATCCCCGACAGGGGGCATGGACCGGGGAGCTGTTTTTT
TRBJ2-2 | TRBD2 | TRBV4-2 | few | CASSPRGLAGGSGELFF | TGTGCCAGCAGTCCCCGCGGACTAGCGGGAGGGAGCGGGGAGCTGTTTTTT
TRBJ2-5 | TRBD1 | TRBV29-1 | few | CSVEGTGGETQYF | TGCAGCGTTGAAGGGACAGGGGGAGAGACCCAGTACTTC
TRBJ2-7 | - | TRBV19 | - | CASSIAGAYEQYF | TGTGCCAGTAGTATAGCGGGGGCCTACGAGCAGTACTTC
TRBJ2-4 | TRBD1 | TRBV14 | - | CASSQEDRDIQYF | TGTGCCAGCAGCCAAGAGGACAGGGACATTCAGTACTTC
TRBJ1-2 | - | TRBV10-1 | - | CATLSGANYGYTF | TGCGCCACCCTATCAGGGGCGAACTATGGCTACACCTTC
TRBJ1-1 | TRBD1 | TRBV25-1 | - | CASSESGTGGVHHTEAFF | TGTGCCAGCAGTGAATCTGGGACAGGGGGCGTCCATCACACTGAAGCTTTCTTT
TRBJ2-3 | - | TRBV15 | - | CATSRDLVDTQYF | TGTGCCACCAGCAGAGACCTGGTGGATACGCAGTATTTT
TRBJ1-1 | - | TRBV11-2 | - | CASSSFPSGAFF | TGTGCCAGCAGCTCGTTTCCCTCTGGAGCTTTCTTT
TRBJ2-3 | TRBD1 | TRBV2 | - | CARGRGQRTDTQYF | TGTGCCAGGGGAAGGGGACAGCGCACAGATACGCAGTATTTT
TRBJ2-2 | - | TRBV4-2 | - | CASSQAYPPGELFF | TGTGCCAGCAGCCAAGCCTACCCCCCCGGGGAGCTGTTTTTT
TRBJ2-5 | - | TRBV5-1 | - | CASSFGGQETQYF | TGCGCCAGCAGCTTTGGGGGCCAAGAGACCCAGTACTTC
TRBJ1-1 | - | TRBV30 | - | CAWTVMMNTEAFF | TGTGCCTGGACTGTAATGATGAACACTGAAGCTTTCTTT
TRBJ2-5 | TRBD2 | TRBV7-9 | - | CASSFPAGGLETQYF | TGTGCCAGCAGCTTTCCAGCGGGGGGGCTGGAGACCCAGTACTTC
TRBJ2-3 | - | TRBV5-4 | - | CASSYQDSTDTQYF | TGTGCCAGCAGCTACCAAGACAGCACAGATACGCAGTATTTT
TRBJ2-7 | - | TRBV7-9 | - | CASSSRPISGSYEQYF | TGTGCCAGCAGCTCCCGACCCATTTCGGGCTCCTACGAGCAGTACTTC
TRBJ2-1 | TRBD2 | TRBV30 | - | CASKRAGSSYNEQFF | TGTGCCTCTAAAAGAGCGGGAAGCTCCTACAATGAGCAGTTCTTC
TRBJ2-5 | - | TRBV30 | - | CAWSVPLSGLKETQYF | TGTGCCTGGAGTGTACCCCTAAGCGGACTGAAAGAGACCCAGTACTTC
TRBJ1-2 | - | TRBV19 | - | CASSIVQGRGYTF | TGTGCCAGTAGTATAGTACAGGGTCGGGGCTACACCTTC
TRBJ2-7 | - | TRBV7-2 | - | CASSFTSSYEQYF | TGTGCCAGCAGCTTTACCAGCTCCTACGAGCAGTACTTC
TRBJ1-5 | TRBD1 | TRBV6-1 | - | CASSVRQGYSNQPQHF | TGTGCCAGCAGTGTGCGACAGGGATATAGCAATCAGCCCCAGCATTTT
TRBJ2-4 | - | TRBV12-5 | - | CASGLVLAGRAKNIQYF | TGTGCTAGTGGTTTGGTACTGGCGGGGAGAGCCAAAAACATTCAGTACTTC
TRBJ1-6 | - | TRBV6-1 | - | CASSEALVLNSPLHF | TGTGCCAGCAGTGAGGCTTTAGTGTTGAATTCACCCCTCCACTTT
TRBJ2-3 | - | TRBV6-6 | - | CASTPGLAVNTDTQYF | TGTGCCAGCACCCCCGGCTTAGCGGTAAACACAGATACGCAGTATTTT
TRBJ2-5 | TRBD1 | TRBV23-1 | - | CASSQSEDRGETQYF | TGCGCCAGCAGTCAATCGGAGGACAGGGGAGAGACCCAGTACTTC
TRBJ1-2 | TRBD1 | TRBV6-6 | - | CASSYKQGVGYGYTF | TGTGCCAGCAGTTACAAACAGGGGGTTGGTTATGGCTACACCTTC
TRBJ2-3 | - | TRBV13 | - | CASSSTDTQYF | TGTGCCAGCAGCTCCACAGATACGCAGTATTTT
TRBJ1-1 | - | TRBV11-2 | - | CASSFGQTEAFF | TGTGCCAGCAGCTTCGGTCAGACTGAAGCTTTCTTT
TRBJ2-2 | - | TRBV11-3 | - | CASSLHGTNTGELFF | TGTGCCAGCAGCTTACACGGGACGAACACCGGGGAGCTGTTTTTT
TRBJ2-1 | TRBD2 | TRBV7-6 | once | CASSPLAGELGNEQFF | TGTGCCAGCTCCCCACTAGCGGGTGAGTTGGGCAATGAGCAGTTCTTC
TRBJ1-1 | - | TRBV20-1 | - | CSARDYTEAFF | TGCAGTGCTAGAGACTACACTGAAGCTTTCTTT
TRBJ2-7 | TRBD1 | TRBV7-8 | - | CASSSGQGHEQYF | TGTGCCAGCAGCTCTGGACAGGGACACGAGCAGTACTTC